These T cell receptor beta chains were read from a single sample in a study of blood T cell repertoires in COVID-19. Sequenced by immunoSEQ multiplex PCR; TCRdb stores in-frame clones only, minus some. Of 120,000 or so clones in the sample, around three quarters were seen once. The sample consisted of peripheral blood. These receptors all stem from a woman between 65 and 79 years old with acute or convalescent COVID-19. Each CDR3 is given with its conserved first and last residue. D genes are given only for firm matches. Not every row has a clone size; where given, it reads once, few, many or a size class.

v_gene	j_gene	abundance	d_gene	CDR3nt	CDR3aa
TRBV11-2	TRBJ1-4	NA	NA	TGTGCCAGCAGCTTAGCCGGAGGCGGGGGAAAACTGTTTTTT	CASSLAGGGGKLFF
TRBV20-1	TRBJ2-1	NA	NA	TGCAGTGCTAGTAGAGGGCTAGCGCTAAGCTCCTACAATGAGCAGTTCTTC	CSASRGLALSSYNEQFF
TRBV27	TRBJ1-6	NA	TRBD1	TGTGCCAGCAGCCCGGGACAGGGAAGTTCACCCCTCCACTTT	CASSPGQGSSPLHF
TRBV11-2	TRBJ1-1	many	TRBD1	TGTGCCAGCAGCTTAACTTGGGGACAGAAGAACACTGAAGCTTTCTTT	CASSLTWGQKNTEAFF
TRBV5-1	TRBJ2-6	NA	NA	TGCGCCAGCAGCTTGGCCTCGAGCTCTGGGGCCAACGTCCTGACTTTC	CASSLASSSGANVLTF
TRBV21-1	TRBJ2-7	many	NA	TGTGCCAGCAGCAAGTACTCGGGCTCCTACGAGCAGTACTTC	CASSKYSGSYEQYF
TRBV11-2	TRBJ2-5	NA	TRBD2	TGTGCCAGCAGCCGAGAGCGGGGGCAAGAGACCCAGTACTTC	CASSRERGQETQYF
TRBV6-5	TRBJ2-7	NA	TRBD1	TGTGCCAGCAGAGAGGACAGGGGGACCTACGAGCAGTACTTC	CASREDRGTYEQYF
TRBV6-5	TRBJ1-5	NA	NA	TGTGCCAGCAGTTACTCCTATAGCAATCAGCCCCAGCATTTT	CASSYSYSNQPQHF
TRBV3-1/TRBV3-2	TRBJ2-7	NA	TRBD2	TGTGCCAGCAGCCAGCGGGGGACCTACGAGCAGTACTTC	CASSQRGTYEQYF
TRBV29-1	TRBJ1-3	NA	NA	TGCAGCGCGGCCGGGGAATCTGGAGGAAACACCATATATTTT	CSAAGESGGNTIYF
TRBV29-1	TRBJ2-5	NA	NA	TGCAGCGTTGAAAGCGGCTGGGAGACCCAGTACTTC	CSVESGWETQYF
TRBV6-6	TRBJ1-6	NA	NA	TGTGCCAGCATGGCAGGGGATGGAAATTCACCCCTCCACTTT	CASMAGDGNSPLHF
TRBV9	TRBJ2-3	NA	NA	TGTGCCAGCAGCGTAGCCCCAACAGATACGCAGTATTTT	CASSVAPTDTQYF
TRBV6-5	TRBJ1-1	once	NA	TGTGCCAGCAGGAGTAGGCAGAGGGACACTGAAGCTTTCTTT	CASRSRQRDTEAFF
TRBV6-5	TRBJ2-1	NA	NA	TGTGCCAGCAGTTACTCGAAGCGGGATGAGCAGTTCTTC	CASSYSKRDEQFF
TRBV4-1	TRBJ2-5	NA	TRBD2	TGCGCCAGCAGCCGGGCGAGCGGGAGGGGAGAGACCCAGTACTTC	CASSRASGRGETQYF
TRBV6-2/TRBV6-3	TRBJ2-7	NA	NA	TGTGCCAGCAGCGGGACTCTTGGTGGTTACGAGCAGTACTTC	CASSGTLGGYEQYF
TRBV6-5	TRBJ2-7	NA	TRBD1	TGTGCCAGCAGTCCCCCCAGGGGGCGGTACTACGAGCAGTACTTC	CASSPPRGRYYEQYF
TRBV12-2	TRBJ2-7	NA	NA	TGTGCAAGTCGCTTAGCCTCCCACAGGGCCGAATTGGGTAGTGAGAACGAGCAGTACTTC	CASRLASHRAELGSENEQYF
TRBV11-2	TRBJ2-1	NA	TRBD1	TGTGCCAGCAGCTTAGGGACAGGTAACTACAATGAGCAGTTCTTC	CASSLGTGNYNEQFF
TRBV6-5	TRBJ2-5	NA	NA	TGTGCCAGCAGTCCTGGCACCGAACAAGAGACCCAGTACTTC	CASSPGTEQETQYF
TRBV4-2	TRBJ2-1	NA	TRBD2	TGTGCCAGCAGCCAAGGGGGTAGCGGGAGGTTCGATGAGCAGTTCTTC	CASSQGGSGRFDEQFF
TRBV19	TRBJ1-4	NA	TRBD1	TGTGCCAGTAGTATAGGCGGGACAGGGGCAAATGAAAAACTGTTTTTT	CASSIGGTGANEKLFF
TRBV7-2	TRBJ1-2	once	TRBD1	TGTGCCAGCAGCCCTAGCTGGGACAGCAAAAACTATGGCTACACCTTC	CASSPSWDSKNYGYTF
TRBV18	TRBJ1-2	NA	TRBD1	TGTGCCAGCTCACCACAGGACAGGGGAGGTGACTATGGCTACACCTTC	CASSPQDRGGDYGYTF
TRBV19	TRBJ1-1	NA	NA	TGTGCCAGTACCCAGTCCACCAGGGGCTCTGAAGCTTTCTTT	CASTQSTRGSEAFF
TRBV19	TRBJ1-2	NA	TRBD1	TGTGCCAGTAGTCTCCGCGACAGGGTGATTGGTGGCTACACCTTC	CASSLRDRVIGGYTF
TRBV18	TRBJ1-2	few	NA	TGTGCCAGCTCACCCTCAGATTCCTATGGCTACACCTTC	CASSPSDSYGYTF
TRBV25-1	TRBJ1-1	NA	NA	TGTGCCAGCCTGGGACAAGGGGGCACTGAAGCTTTCTTT	CASLGQGGTEAFF
TRBV10-3	TRBJ1-6	NA	NA	TGTGCCACCCGAGGGCAGGAAAATAATTCACCCCTCCACTTT	CATRGQENNSPLHF
TRBV7-9	TRBJ2-7	NA	NA	TGTGCCAGCAGCACGGAAGGAGGAAGGTACGAGCAGTACTTC	CASSTEGGRYEQYF
TRBV19	TRBJ2-7	NA	TRBD1	TGTGCCAGTAGACGTGATGGACAGGGAGGATACGAGCAGTACTTC	CASRRDGQGGYEQYF
TRBV5-1	TRBJ1-2	NA	NA	TGCGCCAGCACACGATTAGGGGTGGGGTATGGCTACACCTTC	CASTRLGVGYGYTF
TRBV28	TRBJ2-5	NA	NA	TGTGCCAGCAGTTTAGAGGGAGCAAGTCAAGAGACCCAGTACTTC	CASSLEGASQETQYF
TRBV28	TRBJ1-2	once	NA	TGTGCCACCAGGCCACAGAGTAACTATGGCTACACCTTC	CATRPQSNYGYTF
TRBV19	TRBJ1-5	few	NA	TGTGCCAGTAGTATCGGGGAGCAGCCCCAGCATTTT	CASSIGEQPQHF